This T cell receptor beta chain was observed in a study of regulatory T cells in long-lasting Graves disease. Stated time point: newly diagnosed GD, antithyroid drugs for less than 3 months. Extracted PBMC RNA gave rise to the TCR library. The source of the patients was an endocrinology department in Xi'an, China. Study results and limitations: Since the sample size was small, accuracy may have been reduced.

The V and J ends lost 4 bases and 2 bases respectively, with 12 bases between them. This CDR3 spans 13 amino acids. Looked up from germline, CDR1 is SQVTM and CDR2 is ANQGSEA. Arm-PCR of CDR3 regions with iRepertoire HTBI primers generated TCR beta libraries. TCRdb reanalysed the multiplex PCR reads using MiXCR and keeps one entry per CDR3 protein. This table holds around 420,000 distinct CDR3 sequences, around 16% found once. This clonotype has ten or more counts. Its antigen is currently unknown. V usage is TRBV29-1 and J usage is TRBJ2-7; no definite D call. This TCR was sampled from a female donor with Graves disease. Specimen: peripheral blood mononuclear cells (PBMCs), collected at new diagnosis, from a patient treated with antithyroid drugs. The CDR3 coding sequence is TGCAGCGTTGCCAGATCCAGTCCCTACGAGCAGTACTTC. Protein product: CSVARSSPYEQYF.